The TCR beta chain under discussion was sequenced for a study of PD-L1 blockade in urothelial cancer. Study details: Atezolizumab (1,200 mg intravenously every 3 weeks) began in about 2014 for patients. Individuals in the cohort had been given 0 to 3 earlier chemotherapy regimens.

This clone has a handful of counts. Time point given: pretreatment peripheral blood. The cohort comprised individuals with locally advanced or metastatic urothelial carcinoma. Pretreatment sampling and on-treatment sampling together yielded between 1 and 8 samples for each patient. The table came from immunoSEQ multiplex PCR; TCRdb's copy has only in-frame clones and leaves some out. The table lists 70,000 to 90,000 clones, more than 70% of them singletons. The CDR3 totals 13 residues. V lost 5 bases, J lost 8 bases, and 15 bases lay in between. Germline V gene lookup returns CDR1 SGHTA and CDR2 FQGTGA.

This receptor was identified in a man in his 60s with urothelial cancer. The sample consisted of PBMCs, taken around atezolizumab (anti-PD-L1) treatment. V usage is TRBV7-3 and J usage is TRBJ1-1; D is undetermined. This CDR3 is CASSPLDGREAFF. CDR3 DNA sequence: TGTGCCAGCAGCCCTCTAGATGGGAGGGAAGCTTTCTTT. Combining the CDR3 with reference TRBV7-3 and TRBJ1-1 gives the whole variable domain GAGVSQTPSNKVTEKGKYVELRCDPISGHTALYWYRQSLGQGPEFLIYFQGTGAADDSGLPNDRFFAVRPEGSVSTLKIQRTERGDSAVYLCASSPLDGREAFFGQGTRLTVV.